A selection of T cell receptor beta chains follows, all from one sample in a study of T cell responses to AZD1222 COVID-19 vaccine. Measured with immunoSEQ multiplex PCR; TCRdb has only the in-frame clones, and not every one. The repertoire consists of approximately 68,000 clones, with around 87% occurring once and the leading ten covering about 25%. Sequencing used peripheral blood, obtained on day 0 of AZD1222 vaccination. Every receptor here comes from an adult in good health. The CDR3 runs from the conserved cysteine through the conserved F or W. The order of the fields is V gene, clone size, J gene, D gene, CDR3 protein, CDR3 DNA. A D gene is named only where the DNA matches it firmly. For some rows the clone size is stated as once, few or many, or as a class when expanded; others skip it.

V: TRBV7-9
size: once
J: TRBJ2-5
D: NA
CDR3: CASSLSGGPETQYF
DNA: TGTGCCAGCAGCTTATCCGGCGGCCCGGAGACCCAGTACTTC

V: TRBV28
size: NA
J: TRBJ1-2
D: TRBD1
CDR3: CASSTSGTGGGFGYTF
DNA: TGTGCCAGCAGTACATCCGGGACAGGGGGCGGTTTTGGCTACACCTTC

V: TRBV30
size: NA
J: TRBJ1-2
D: NA
CDR3: CAWRYGISYGYTF
DNA: TGTGCCTGGAGGTACGGGATATCATATGGCTACACCTTC

V: TRBV28
size: NA
J: TRBJ2-1
D: TRBD2
CDR3: CASQATGGPYEQFF
DNA: TGTGCCAGCCAAGCGACGGGGGGGCCCTATGAGCAGTTCTTC

V: TRBV12-5
size: NA
J: TRBJ2-7
D: NA
CDR3: CASGFLLEQYF
DNA: TGTGCTAGTGGTTTTCTTCTCGAGCAGTACTTC

V: TRBV19
size: NA
J: TRBJ1-2
D: TRBD1
CDR3: CASREQGSNYGYTF
DNA: TGTGCCAGTAGGGAACAGGGGTCCAACTATGGCTACACCTTC

V: TRBV24-1
size: NA
J: TRBJ2-3
D: TRBD2
CDR3: CATSAPGLAGGPNTDTQYF
DNA: TGTGCCACCAGTGCCCCGGGACTAGCGGGGGGACCTAACACAGATACGCAGTATTTT

V: TRBV7-2
size: NA
J: TRBJ2-7
D: TRBD1
CDR3: CASSLRQGPYEQYF
DNA: TGTGCCAGCAGCCTCCGACAGGGACCCTACGAGCAGTACTTC

V: TRBV7-9
size: NA
J: TRBJ1-1
D: TRBD1
CDR3: CASSFDRGNTEAFF
DNA: TGTGCCAGCAGCTTCGACAGGGGGAACACTGAAGCTTTCTTT

V: TRBV7-8
size: NA
J: TRBJ2-1
D: NA
CDR3: CASSPLRSSYNEQFF
DNA: TGTGCCAGCAGCCCCCTACGAAGCTCCTACAATGAGCAGTTCTTC

V: TRBV15
size: NA
J: TRBJ2-4
D: NA
CDR3: CATGEQRAKNIQYF
DNA: TGTGCCACCGGGGAGCAGAGGGCCAAAAACATTCAGTACTTC

V: TRBV30
size: NA
J: TRBJ1-4
D: TRBD1
CDR3: CAWMTGTVNEKLFF
DNA: TGTGCCTGGATGACCGGGACAGTTAATGAAAAACTGTTTTTT

V: TRBV12-5
size: NA
J: TRBJ2-2
D: TRBD1
CDR3: CASGLGPKPRDRGIGGELFF
DNA: TGTGCTAGTGGTTTGGGACCAAAACCTCGGGACAGGGGAATTGGCGGGGAGCTGTTTTTT

V: TRBV3-1/TRBV3-2
size: NA
J: TRBJ1-3
D: TRBD1
CDR3: CASSQGGQVSGNTIYF
DNA: TGTGCCAGCAGCCAGGGGGGACAGGTCTCTGGAAACACCATATATTTT

V: TRBV7-8
size: NA
J: TRBJ2-5
D: NA
CDR3: CASSLTSRGETQYF
DNA: TGTGCCAGCAGCTTAACGTCCAGAGGGGAGACCCAGTACTTC

V: TRBV6-1
size: medium-sized
J: TRBJ2-6
D: NA
CDR3: CASSEGESGANVLTF
DNA: TGTGCCAGCAGTGAAGGGGAATCTGGGGCCAACGTCCTGACTTTC

V: TRBV12-5
size: NA
J: TRBJ2-2
D: NA
CDR3: CASGLQLTANTGELFF
DNA: TGTGCTAGTGGTTTGCAACTTACAGCTAACACCGGGGAGCTGTTTTTT

V: TRBV3-1/TRBV3-2
size: few
J: TRBJ1-2
D: TRBD1
CDR3: CASSPQGFGYGYTF
DNA: TGTGCCAGCAGCCCACAGGGGTTTGGCTATGGCTACACCTTC

V: TRBV2
size: NA
J: TRBJ2-2
D: NA
CDR3: CASSEDHTGELFF
DNA: TGTGCCAGCAGTGAAGATCACACCGGGGAGCTGTTTTTT

V: TRBV11-2
size: NA
J: TRBJ1-5
D: NA
CDR3: CASSLENNQPQHF
DNA: TGTGCCAGCAGCTTAGAAAACAATCAGCCCCAGCATTTT

V: TRBV4-1
size: NA
J: TRBJ1-1
D: TRBD1
CDR3: CASSPQRGPKGTEAFF
DNA: TGCGCCAGCAGCCCTCAAAGGGGGCCTAAGGGCACTGAAGCTTTCTTT

V: TRBV30
size: NA
J: TRBJ1-2
D: NA
CDR3: CACGRQDSYGYTF
DNA: TGTGCCTGCGGTAGACAGGACAGCTATGGCTACACCTTC

V: TRBV30
size: NA
J: TRBJ1-1
D: NA
CDR3: CAWSFYGVEAFF
DNA: TGTGCCTGGAGTTTTTACGGGGTTGAAGCTTTCTTT

V: TRBV30
size: few
J: TRBJ1-2
D: NA
CDR3: CAWSVSGNGYTF
DNA: TGTGCCTGGAGTGTATCCGGGAATGGCTACACCTTC

V: TRBV30
size: NA
J: TRBJ1-2
D: TRBD1
CDR3: CAWSVVPGQGADGYTF
DNA: TGTGCCTGGAGTGTCGTACCGGGACAGGGGGCAGATGGCTACACCTTC

V: TRBV7-9
size: few
J: TRBJ2-5
D: TRBD1
CDR3: CASSSGQEGETQYF
DNA: TGTGCCAGCAGTTCGGGACAGGAGGGGGAGACCCAGTACTTC

V: TRBV18
size: NA
J: TRBJ1-2
D: NA
CDR3: CASSPPGIVHTF
DNA: TGTGCCAGCTCACCCCCAGGAATTGTTCACACCTTC

V: TRBV5-1
size: NA
J: TRBJ2-7
D: NA
CDR3: CASSLGNQHNTEQYF
DNA: TGCGCCAGCAGCTTGGGTAACCAGCACAACACGGAGCAGTACTTC

V: TRBV18
size: once
J: TRBJ1-1
D: NA
CDR3: CASSPKEKNTEAFF
DNA: TGTGCCAGCTCACCAAAGGAAAAAAACACTGAAGCTTTCTTT

V: TRBV19
size: NA
J: TRBJ1-2
D: NA
CDR3: CASSTSRDAANYGYTF
DNA: TGTGCCAGTAGTACATCCCGCGACGCGGCCAACTATGGCTACACCTTC

V: TRBV27
size: NA
J: TRBJ1-6
D: NA
CDR3: CASRLGGLWDNSPLHF
DNA: TGTGCCAGCAGGCTAGGGGGGTTATGGGATAATTCACCCCTCCACTTT

V: TRBV7-2
size: NA
J: TRBJ2-5
D: TRBD1
CDR3: CASSLDRGPQETQYF
DNA: TGTGCCAGCAGCTTGGACAGGGGACCTCAAGAGACCCAGTACTTC

V: TRBV4-1
size: NA
J: TRBJ1-2
D: NA
CDR3: CASSQVTDSLYGYTF
DNA: TGCGCCAGCAGCCAAGTCACGGACAGTCTCTATGGCTACACCTTC

V: TRBV10-1
size: few
J: TRBJ1-1
D: TRBD1
CDR3: CASSEHDLSGGAFAFF
DNA: TGCGCCAGCAGTGAGCACGATTTATCAGGGGGCGCGTTTGCTTTCTTT

V: TRBV6-1
size: few
J: TRBJ1-6
D: TRBD1
CDR3: CASSEGQGDNSPLHF
DNA: TGTGCCAGCAGTGAAGGTCAGGGGGATAATTCACCCCTCCACTTT

V: TRBV30
size: NA
J: TRBJ1-6
D: NA
CDR3: CAWSAYGVGSPLHF
DNA: TGTGCCTGGAGTGCTTATGGGGTTGGTTCGCCCCTCCACTTT

V: TRBV6-4
size: NA
J: TRBJ2-7
D: TRBD1
CDR3: CASSETGESEQYF
DNA: TGTGCCAGCAGTGAAACAGGGGAAAGCGAGCAGTACTTC

V: TRBV7-6
size: NA
J: TRBJ2-5
D: TRBD1
CDR3: CASSPHRGETQYF
DNA: TGTGCCAGCAGCCCACACAGGGGTGAGACCCAGTACTTC

V: TRBV6-1
size: few
J: TRBJ2-7
D: NA
CDR3: CASSEGTDEAYEQYF
DNA: TGTGCCAGCAGTGAGGGAACCGACGAGGCCTACGAGCAGTACTTC

V: TRBV6-5
size: NA
J: TRBJ1-1
D: NA
CDR3: CASSIQSMDTEAFF
DNA: TGTGCCAGCAGTATTCAAAGTATGGACACTGAAGCTTTCTTT

V: TRBV6-5
size: NA
J: TRBJ1-2
D: NA
CDR3: CASSYSRSGVGGYTF
DNA: TGTGCCAGCAGTTACTCAAGGTCAGGGGTCGGGGGCTACACCTTC

V: TRBV15
size: NA
J: TRBJ2-5
D: TRBD1
CDR3: CATSRPGDRAQETQYF
DNA: TGTGCCACCAGCAGACCCGGGGACAGGGCACAAGAGACCCAGTACTTC

V: TRBV4-1
size: NA
J: TRBJ1-2
D: NA
CDR3: CASSQDSGVEFGYTF
DNA: TGCGCCAGCAGCCAAGATTCAGGGGTTGAGTTTGGCTACACCTTC

V: TRBV14
size: NA
J: TRBJ1-1
D: NA
CDR3: CASSQAGRRALGTEAFF
DNA: TGTGCCAGCAGCCAAGCTGGCCGCCGGGCCCTAGGGACTGAAGCTTTCTTT

V: TRBV19
size: NA
J: TRBJ2-3
D: NA
CDR3: CASSPGITDTQYF
DNA: TGTGCCAGTAGTCCTGGAATCACAGATACGCAGTATTTT

V: TRBV6-5
size: NA
J: TRBJ1-6
D: NA
CDR3: CASRRDELSPLHF
DNA: TGTGCCAGCAGAAGGGATGAATTATCACCCCTCCACTTT

V: TRBV15
size: NA
J: TRBJ1-4
D: NA
CDR3: CATSAAEGGRGEKLFF
DNA: TGTGCCACCAGCGCCGCAGAGGGGGGAAGGGGTGAAAAACTGTTTTTT

V: TRBV30
size: NA
J: TRBJ1-5
D: TRBD1
CDR3: CAWSPATGGDQPQHF
DNA: TGTGCCTGGAGTCCGGCGACAGGGGGGGATCAGCCCCAGCATTTT

V: TRBV19
size: NA
J: TRBJ1-2
D: NA
CDR3: CASNPRQDYGYTF
DNA: TGTGCCAGTAACCCCCGACAGGACTATGGCTACACCTTC

V: TRBV9
size: NA
J: TRBJ2-3
D: TRBD2
CDR3: CASSVEGLAADTQYF
DNA: TGTGCCAGCAGCGTAGAGGGACTAGCGGCAGATACGCAGTATTTT

V: TRBV12-5
size: NA
J: TRBJ1-1
D: NA
CDR3: CASAQHGGTEAFF
DNA: TGTGCTAGTGCTCAGCACGGAGGCACTGAAGCTTTCTTT

V: TRBV4-1
size: NA
J: TRBJ2-7
D: NA
CDR3: CASSQGRDLYEQYF
DNA: TGCGCCAGCAGCCAAGGCCGGGATCTATACGAGCAGTACTTC

V: TRBV3-1/TRBV3-2
size: few
J: TRBJ1-1
D: NA
CDR3: CASSTRKTEAFF
DNA: TGTGCCAGCAGCACCCGTAAGACTGAAGCTTTCTTT